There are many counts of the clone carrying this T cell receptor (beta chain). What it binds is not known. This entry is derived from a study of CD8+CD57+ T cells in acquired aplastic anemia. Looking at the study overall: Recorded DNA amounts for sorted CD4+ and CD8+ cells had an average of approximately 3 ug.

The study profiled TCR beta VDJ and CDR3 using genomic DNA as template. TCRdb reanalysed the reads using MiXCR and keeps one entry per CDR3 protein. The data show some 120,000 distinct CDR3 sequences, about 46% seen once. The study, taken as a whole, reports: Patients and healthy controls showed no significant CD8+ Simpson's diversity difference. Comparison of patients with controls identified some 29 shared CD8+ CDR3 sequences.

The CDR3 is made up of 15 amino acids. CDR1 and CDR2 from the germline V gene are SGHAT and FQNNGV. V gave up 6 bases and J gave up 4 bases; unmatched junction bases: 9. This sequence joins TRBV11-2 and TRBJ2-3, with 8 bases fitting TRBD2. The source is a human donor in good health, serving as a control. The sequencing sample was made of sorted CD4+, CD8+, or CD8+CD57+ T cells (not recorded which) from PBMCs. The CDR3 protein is CASRSGTSMSDTQYF. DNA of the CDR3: TGTGCCAGCAGGTCCGGGACTAGTATGTCAGATACGCAGTATTTT.